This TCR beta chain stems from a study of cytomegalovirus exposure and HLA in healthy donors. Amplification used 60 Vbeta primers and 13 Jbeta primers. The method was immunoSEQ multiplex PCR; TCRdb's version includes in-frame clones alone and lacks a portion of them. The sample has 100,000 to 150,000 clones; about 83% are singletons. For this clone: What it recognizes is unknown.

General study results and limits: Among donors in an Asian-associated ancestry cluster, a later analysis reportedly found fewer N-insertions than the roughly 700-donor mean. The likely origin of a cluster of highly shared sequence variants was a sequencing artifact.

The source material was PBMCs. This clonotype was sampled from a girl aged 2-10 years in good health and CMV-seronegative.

CDR3 bases: TGCGCCAGCAGCTGGGGGGACAGGGACCAAGAGACCCAGTACTTC. Its translation: CASSWGDRDQETQYF. The V gene is TRBV5-1, the J gene TRBJ2-5; TRBD1 matches at 9 bases. This CDR3 has 15 residues. The V gene's germline CDR1 is SGHRS and CDR2 YFSETQ. V lost 3 bases, J lost 0 bases, and 3 bases stayed unmatched. Complete variable domain (other parts from reference TRBV5-1 and TRBJ2-5): KAGVTQTPRYLIKTRGQQVTLSCSPISGHRSVSWYQQTPGQGLQFLFEYFSETQRNKGNFPGRFSGRQFSNSRSEMNVSTLELGDSALYLCASSWGDRDQETQYFGPGTRLLVL.